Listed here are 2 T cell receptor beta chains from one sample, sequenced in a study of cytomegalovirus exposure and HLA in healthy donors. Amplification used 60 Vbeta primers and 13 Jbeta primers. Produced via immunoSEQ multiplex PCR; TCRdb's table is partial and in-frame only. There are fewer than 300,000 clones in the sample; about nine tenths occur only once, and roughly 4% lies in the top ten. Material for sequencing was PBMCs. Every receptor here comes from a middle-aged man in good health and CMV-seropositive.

The CDR3 DNA reads as TGTGCCAGCAGCTTAAGTAGGCCGGGAAGCACTGAAGCTTTCTTT. Its protein product is CASSLSRPGSTEAFF. The gene calls are TRBV7-2 and TRBJ1-1, with D uncertain. Trimming shortened V by 2 bases and J by 4 bases, and 14 bases separated the two germline ends. Germline CDR1 reads SGHTA; CDR2 reads FQGNSA. This CDR3 spans 15 amino acids.

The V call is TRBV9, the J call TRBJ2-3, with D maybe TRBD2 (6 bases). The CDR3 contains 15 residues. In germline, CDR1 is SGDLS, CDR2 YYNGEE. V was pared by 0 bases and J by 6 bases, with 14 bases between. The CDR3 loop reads CASSVAQLAADTQYF. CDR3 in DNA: TGTGCCAGCAGCGTAGCCCAACTAGCAGCGGATACGCAGTATTTT.